One T cell receptor (beta chain) is described in this entry. The data belong to a study of cytomegalovirus exposure and HLA in healthy donors. PCR amplification relied on 60 Vbeta primers (plus 13 Jbeta primers). Repertoires were generated with immunoSEQ multiplex PCR, while TCRdb's copy carries only in-frame clones and drops some. Here the sample spans more than 90,000 clones, about 76% being singletons. CDR1 is SGHDN and CDR2 is FVKESK in the germline V gene. The CDR3 spans 15 residues. Trimming removed 2 bases from V and 8 bases from J, with 16 bases in between. The chain links TRBV14 to TRBJ2-1, with D possibly matching TRBD2 (7 bases). The receptor's source is a man aged 30 to 39 in good health and CMV-seropositive. The sequencing sample was made of PBMCs. CDR3 nucleotides: TGTGCCAGCAGCCAAACCTTCCGGGGGGCGGATGAGCAGTTCTTC. This sequence encodes CASSQTFRGADEQFF.